This T cell receptor (beta chain) was captured in a study of T cell repertoires in cytomegalovirus infection. This clonotype has more than one count but fewer than ten. Its antigen is still unknown. Germline CDR1 SGHTA, CDR2 FQGNSA. The ends were cut back, 3 bases at V and 3 bases at J, with 12 bases in the middle. This CDR3 is 14 amino acids long. Via MiXCR, TCRdb re-called the reads, giving one row per CDR3 protein. The sample lists roughly 310,000 distinct CDR3 sequences, 25% to 35% occurring once. The chain couples TRBV7-2 to TRBJ2-7, with D tentatively TRBD1 (6 bases). The specimen comprised cultured PBMCs, sampled from culture after CMV antigen stimulation. The clonotype originates from a human donor in good health (CMV status not recorded). Some clones in this sample may be carry-over from other donors' samples. CDR3 loop: CASSFDRNYYEQYF. The CDR3 DNA sequence: TGTGCCAGCAGCTTTGACAGGAATTACTACGAGCAGTACTTC.